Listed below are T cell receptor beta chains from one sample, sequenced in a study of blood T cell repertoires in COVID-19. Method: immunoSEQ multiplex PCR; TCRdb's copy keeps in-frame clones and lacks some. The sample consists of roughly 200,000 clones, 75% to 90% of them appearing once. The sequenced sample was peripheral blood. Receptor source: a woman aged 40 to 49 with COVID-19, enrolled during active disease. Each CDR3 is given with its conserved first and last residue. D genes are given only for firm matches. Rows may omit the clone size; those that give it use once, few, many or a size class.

CDR3 protein: CASSQRLGQGFLYNSPLHF
CDR3 DNA: TGTGCCAGCAGCCAGAGATTGGGACAGGGGTTCCTTTATAATTCACCCCTCCACTTT
D gene: TRBD1
J gene: TRBJ1-6
V gene: TRBV3-1/TRBV3-2
clone size: -

CDR3 protein: CASSTGTENTEAFF
CDR3 DNA: TGCGCCAGCTCGACCGGGACAGAGAACACTGAAGCTTTCTTT
D gene: TRBD1
J gene: TRBJ1-1
V gene: TRBV5-1
clone size: -

CDR3 protein: CASSLDSGGAADTQYF
CDR3 DNA: TGTGCCAGCAGCTTAGATAGCGGGGGGGCGGCAGATACGCAGTATTTT
D gene: TRBD2
J gene: TRBJ2-3
V gene: TRBV11-3
clone size: few

CDR3 protein: CASSLTGTASNQPQHF
CDR3 DNA: TGCGCCAGCAGCCTGACTGGGACAGCCAGCAATCAGCCCCAGCATTTT
D gene: TRBD1
J gene: TRBJ1-5
V gene: TRBV4-1
clone size: -

CDR3 protein: CASSLGVTSSYEQYF
CDR3 DNA: TGTGCCAGCAGCTTAGGAGTGACTAGCAGCTACGAGCAGTACTTC
D gene: TRBD2
J gene: TRBJ2-7
V gene: TRBV7-2
clone size: -

CDR3 protein: CASSQPDSPAALHF
CDR3 DNA: TGTGCCAGCAGCCAGCCTGACTCCCCGGCGGCCCTCCACTTT
D gene: -
J gene: TRBJ1-6
V gene: TRBV14
clone size: -

CDR3 protein: CASSSGQGMGETQYF
CDR3 DNA: TGTGCCAGCAGCTCCGGACAGGGAATGGGTGAGACCCAGTACTTC
D gene: TRBD1
J gene: TRBJ2-5
V gene: TRBV7-9
clone size: -

CDR3 protein: CASSPPWTEGGTSYNSPLHF
CDR3 DNA: TGTGCCAGCTCACCACCGTGGACGGAAGGAGGTACCTCCTATAATTCACCCCTCCACTTT
D gene: -
J gene: TRBJ1-6
V gene: TRBV18
clone size: -

CDR3 protein: CASSFRTTGSVLSYEQYF
CDR3 DNA: TGTGCCAGCAGTTTTAGGACGACAGGCTCAGTGCTCTCCTACGAGCAGTACTTC
D gene: -
J gene: TRBJ2-7
V gene: TRBV27
clone size: -

CDR3 protein: CAIRSDRRAYGYTF
CDR3 DNA: TGTGCCATCCGTTCGGACAGGAGGGCCTATGGCTACACCTTC
D gene: TRBD1
J gene: TRBJ1-2
V gene: TRBV24-1
clone size: -

CDR3 protein: CASSIWNTEAFF
CDR3 DNA: TGTGCCAGTAGTATCTGGAACACTGAAGCTTTCTTT
D gene: -
J gene: TRBJ1-1
V gene: TRBV19
clone size: few

CDR3 protein: CASSQATGDYGYTF
CDR3 DNA: TGTGCCAGCAGCCAAGCGACAGGGGACTATGGCTACACCTTC
D gene: TRBD1
J gene: TRBJ1-2
V gene: TRBV3-1/TRBV3-2
clone size: few

CDR3 protein: CASSQQTSSTDTQYF
CDR3 DNA: TGTGCCAGCAGCCAACAGACTAGTTCCACAGATACGCAGTATTTT
D gene: -
J gene: TRBJ2-3
V gene: TRBV5-4
clone size: -

CDR3 protein: CASKGQVSNEKLFF
CDR3 DNA: TGTGCCAGTAAAGGACAGGTCTCTAATGAAAAACTGTTTTTT
D gene: TRBD1
J gene: TRBJ1-4
V gene: TRBV19
clone size: -

CDR3 protein: CASSHSAGGNTEAFF
CDR3 DNA: TGTGCCAGCAGCCATAGCGCAGGGGGAAACACTGAAGCTTTCTTT
D gene: TRBD1
J gene: TRBJ1-1
V gene: TRBV3-1/TRBV3-2
clone size: -

CDR3 protein: CASSQAGLRDRGTAGELFF
CDR3 DNA: TGCGCCAGCAGCCAAGCGGGGCTCCGGGACAGGGGGACTGCCGGGGAGCTGTTTTTT
D gene: TRBD1
J gene: TRBJ2-2
V gene: TRBV4-1
clone size: -

CDR3 protein: CASSPTGFEEQFF
CDR3 DNA: TGTGCTAGCAGCCCGACAGGGTTCGAGGAGCAGTTCTTC
D gene: TRBD1
J gene: TRBJ2-1
V gene: TRBV7-7
clone size: -

CDR3 protein: CASSPRDSSTDTQYF
CDR3 DNA: TGTGCCAGCAGCCCCCGGGACAGCAGCACAGATACGCAGTATTTT
D gene: TRBD1
J gene: TRBJ2-3
V gene: TRBV7-9
clone size: many

CDR3 protein: CASRQGPGLEETQYF
CDR3 DNA: TGTGCCAGCAGACAGGGACCCGGACTAGAAGAGACCCAGTACTTC
D gene: -
J gene: TRBJ2-5
V gene: TRBV6-5
clone size: -

CDR3 protein: CASSLSEASYEQYF
CDR3 DNA: TGTGCTAGCAGCTTGTCCGAAGCCTCCTACGAGCAGTACTTC
D gene: -
J gene: TRBJ2-7
V gene: TRBV7-7
clone size: -

CDR3 protein: CASSLAPAGANVLTF
CDR3 DNA: TGCGCCAGCAGCTTGGCTCCCGCTGGGGCCAACGTCCTGACTTTC
D gene: -
J gene: TRBJ2-6
V gene: TRBV5-1
clone size: -

CDR3 protein: CASSRGPSGAETQYF
CDR3 DNA: TGTGCTAGCAGCCGGGGTCCCAGCGGAGCAGAGACCCAGTACTTC
D gene: -
J gene: TRBJ2-5
V gene: TRBV7-7
clone size: -

CDR3 protein: CASSEGGTGRYEQYF
CDR3 DNA: TGTGCCAGCAGTGAAGGGGGGACAGGGAGATACGAGCAGTACTTC
D gene: TRBD1
J gene: TRBJ2-7
V gene: TRBV6-1
clone size: once

CDR3 protein: CASSFMGASNQPQHF
CDR3 DNA: TGTGCCAGCAGTTTCATGGGAGCTAGCAATCAGCCCCAGCATTTT
D gene: -
J gene: TRBJ1-5
V gene: TRBV6-6
clone size: few

CDR3 protein: CASSDSSSGNTIYF
CDR3 DNA: TGCGCCAGCAGTGATAGCAGCTCTGGAAACACCATATATTTT
D gene: -
J gene: TRBJ1-3
V gene: TRBV10-1
clone size: -

CDR3 protein: CASSQERGGLDTQYF
CDR3 DNA: TGTGCCAGCAGCCAAGAGCGGGGGGGCCTGGATACGCAGTATTTT
D gene: TRBD2
J gene: TRBJ2-3
V gene: TRBV14
clone size: -

CDR3 protein: CASRDRSTFPGYTF
CDR3 DNA: TGTGCCAGCCGGGACAGGAGCACCTTCCCTGGCTACACCTTC
D gene: TRBD1
J gene: TRBJ1-2
V gene: TRBV6-4
clone size: -

CDR3 protein: CASSWIRTGTEAFF
CDR3 DNA: TGCGCCAGCAGCTGGATACGAACAGGGACCGAAGCTTTCTTT
D gene: -
J gene: TRBJ1-1
V gene: TRBV5-1
clone size: once

CDR3 protein: CASSEAGLTTEAFF
CDR3 DNA: TGTGCCAGCAGTGAGGCAGGCCTTACGACTGAAGCTTTCTTT
D gene: -
J gene: TRBJ1-1
V gene: TRBV2
clone size: -

CDR3 protein: CASSFRVYNEQFF
CDR3 DNA: TGTGCCAGCAGCTTTCGCGTTTACAATGAGCAGTTCTTC
D gene: -
J gene: TRBJ2-1
V gene: TRBV7-8
clone size: -

CDR3 protein: CASSPLGLSGNTIYF
CDR3 DNA: TGTGCCAGCAGCCCCCTGGGGCTTTCTGGAAACACCATATATTTT
D gene: -
J gene: TRBJ1-3
V gene: TRBV14
clone size: many

CDR3 protein: CASSSLAGAGTDTQYF
CDR3 DNA: TGTGCCAGCAGCTCCTTAGCGGGAGCCGGCACAGATACGCAGTATTTT
D gene: TRBD2
J gene: TRBJ2-3
V gene: TRBV7-8
clone size: -

CDR3 protein: CASKISTGGSYEQYF
CDR3 DNA: TGTGCCAGCAAAATATCGACAGGGGGCTCCTACGAGCAGTACTTC
D gene: TRBD1
J gene: TRBJ2-7
V gene: TRBV27
clone size: once

CDR3 protein: CASSFSVYTEAFF
CDR3 DNA: TGTGCCAGCAGTTTCTCAGTATACACTGAAGCTTTCTTT
D gene: -
J gene: TRBJ1-1
V gene: TRBV27
clone size: -

CDR3 protein: CASSLIAGPQETQYF
CDR3 DNA: TGTGCCAGCAGCTTAATAGCGGGACCTCAAGAGACCCAGTACTTC
D gene: TRBD2
J gene: TRBJ2-5
V gene: TRBV11-3
clone size: -

CDR3 protein: CASSTSGNTEAFF
CDR3 DNA: TGTGCCAGCAGCACTTCAGGGAACACTGAAGCTTTCTTT
D gene: -
J gene: TRBJ1-1
V gene: TRBV7-9
clone size: -

CDR3 protein: CASSYSASGVITQYF
CDR3 DNA: TGTGCCAGCAGTTACTCGGCTAGCGGGGTTATAACCCAGTACTTC
D gene: TRBD2
J gene: TRBJ2-5
V gene: TRBV6-5
clone size: -

CDR3 protein: CASSTSRHEQFF
CDR3 DNA: TGTGCCAGCAGCACTAGCCGGCATGAGCAGTTCTTC
D gene: -
J gene: TRBJ2-1
V gene: TRBV9
clone size: -

CDR3 protein: CATHRDSGANVLTF
CDR3 DNA: TGCGCCACCCACCGGGACTCTGGGGCCAACGTCCTGACTTTC
D gene: -
J gene: TRBJ2-6
V gene: TRBV5-1
clone size: -

CDR3 protein: CASSPTGTYYEQYF
CDR3 DNA: TGTGCCAGCAGTCCGACAGGGACCTACTACGAGCAGTACTTC
D gene: TRBD1
J gene: TRBJ2-7
V gene: TRBV27
clone size: -

CDR3 protein: CATSRDQVSGANVLTF
CDR3 DNA: TGTGCCACCAGCAGAGATCAGGTTTCTGGGGCCAACGTCCTGACTTTC
D gene: -
J gene: TRBJ2-6
V gene: TRBV15
clone size: -

CDR3 protein: CASSFWGQGRNTEAFF
CDR3 DNA: TGTGCCAGCAGTTTTTGGGGACAGGGCCGGAACACTGAAGCTTTCTTT
D gene: TRBD1
J gene: TRBJ1-1
V gene: TRBV28
clone size: -

CDR3 protein: CASSLEDRGAKQYF
CDR3 DNA: TGTGCCAGCAGCTTGGAAGACAGGGGGGCGAAGCAGTACTTC
D gene: TRBD1
J gene: TRBJ2-7
V gene: TRBV5-6
clone size: -

CDR3 protein: CASSDSTGDGYTF
CDR3 DNA: TGTGCCAGCAGTGACTCAACAGGGGATGGCTACACCTTC
D gene: TRBD1
J gene: TRBJ1-2
V gene: TRBV6-4
clone size: -

CDR3 protein: CASSPPRTGPQETQYF
CDR3 DNA: TGTGCCAGCAGCCCGCCCAGGACAGGACCCCAAGAGACCCAGTACTTC
D gene: TRBD1
J gene: TRBJ2-5
V gene: TRBV7-3
clone size: -

CDR3 protein: CASRGQGAGVNEQFF
CDR3 DNA: TGTGCCAGCCGGGGACAGGGGGCAGGAGTTAATGAGCAGTTCTTC
D gene: TRBD1
J gene: TRBJ2-1
V gene: TRBV18
clone size: many

CDR3 protein: CASSEVSGSYSPLHF
CDR3 DNA: TGTGCCAGCAGTGAGGTTTCAGGGTCGTATTCACCCCTCCACTTT
D gene: -
J gene: TRBJ1-6
V gene: TRBV6-4
clone size: many

CDR3 protein: CATSETEDYGYTF
CDR3 DNA: TGTGCCACCAGTGAAACAGAAGACTATGGCTACACCTTC
D gene: -
J gene: TRBJ1-2
V gene: TRBV24-1
clone size: -

CDR3 protein: CASSGSGLNTGELFF
CDR3 DNA: TGCGCCAGCAGTGGATCGGGACTAAACACCGGGGAGCTGTTTTTT
D gene: TRBD2
J gene: TRBJ2-2
V gene: TRBV10-2
clone size: -

CDR3 protein: CASSRPGALSYEQYF
CDR3 DNA: TGTGCCAGCAGCCGCCCAGGGGCGCTCTCCTACGAGCAGTACTTC
D gene: -
J gene: TRBJ2-7
V gene: TRBV7-9
clone size: once

CDR3 protein: CASSRTGGLVTGELFF
CDR3 DNA: TGTGCCAGTAGTAGGACAGGGGGATTAGTCACCGGGGAGCTGTTTTTT
D gene: TRBD1
J gene: TRBJ2-2
V gene: TRBV19
clone size: -

CDR3 protein: CASSVGQGVWTEAFF
CDR3 DNA: TGTGCCAGCAGTGTAGGACAGGGGGTATGGACTGAAGCTTTCTTT
D gene: TRBD1
J gene: TRBJ1-1
V gene: TRBV25-1
clone size: -

CDR3 protein: CARSLAKEEKLFF
CDR3 DNA: TGTGCCAGAAGCTTGGCCAAGGAGGAAAAACTGTTTTTT
D gene: -
J gene: TRBJ1-4
V gene: TRBV5-3
clone size: -

CDR3 protein: CASSIRTGTYYGYTF
CDR3 DNA: TGTGCCAGTAGTATCCGGACAGGGACCTACTATGGCTACACCTTC
D gene: TRBD1
J gene: TRBJ1-2
V gene: TRBV19
clone size: once

CDR3 protein: CASRVGGRNTEAFF
CDR3 DNA: TGTGCCAGCAGAGTTGGGGGCCGCAACACTGAAGCTTTCTTT
D gene: -
J gene: TRBJ1-1
V gene: TRBV2
clone size: -